In this sample, the clone carrying this TCR beta chain turned up a few times. Its antigen is not identified. The data belong to a study of T-cell reconstitution after alpha-beta-depleted transplantation in children. There are 15 residues in the CDR3. Trimming stripped 0 bases from V and 7 bases from J, with 13 bases between. Germline V lookup: CDR1 SGHAT, CDR2 FQNNGV. Molecular barcoding with unique molecular identifiers was used for the TCRbeta library. TCRdb re-derived calls from the PCR reads in MiXCR, one entry per CDR3 protein. Here the sample spans hundreds of thousands of distinct CDR3 sequences, 17% being singletons. General study results and limits: Newly generated T cells supplied most T-cell counts and diversity one year post-transplant. Reportedly, roughly two months post-transplant, alpha-beta T cells arose from several hundred expanded graft clones.

The clonotype originates from a male patient aged 2-15 years who had a stem cell transplant for acute lymphoblastic leukemia, so the T cells may come from the graft donor. The material sequenced was PBMCs, mostly from graft donor cells, taken 360 days after TCRalphabeta/CD19-depleted stem cell transplant. V gene TRBV11-2 combines with J gene TRBJ2-1; possible D gene TRBD2, 6 bases. The chain's CDR3 is CASSLDSGGGNEQFF. The CDR3 DNA follows: TGTGCCAGCAGCTTAGATAGTGGTGGGGGGAATGAGCAGTTCTTC. The full variable domain, in which reference TRBV11-2 and TRBJ2-1 provide the parts outside the CDR3, is EAGVAQSPRYKIIEKRQSVAFWCNPISGHATLYWYQQILGQGPKLLIQFQNNGVVDDSQLPKDRFSAERLKGVDSTLKIQPAKLEDSAVYLCASSLDSGGGNEQFFGPGTRLTVL.